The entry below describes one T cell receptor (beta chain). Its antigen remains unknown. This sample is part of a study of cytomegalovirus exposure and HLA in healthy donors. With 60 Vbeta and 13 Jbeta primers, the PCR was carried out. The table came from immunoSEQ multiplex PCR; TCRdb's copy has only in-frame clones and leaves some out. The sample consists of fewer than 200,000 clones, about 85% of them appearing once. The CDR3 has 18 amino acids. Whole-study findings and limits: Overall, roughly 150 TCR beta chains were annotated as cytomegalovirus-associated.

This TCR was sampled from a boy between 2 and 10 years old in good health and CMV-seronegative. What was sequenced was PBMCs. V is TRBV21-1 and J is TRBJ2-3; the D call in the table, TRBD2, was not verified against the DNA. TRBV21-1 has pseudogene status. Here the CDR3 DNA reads TGTGCCAGAAGACGGAATAGGGACGAGGGCGGGGGGCAGAATACGCAGTATTTT. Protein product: CARRRNRDEGGGQNTQYF.